The source of this T cell receptor (beta chain) is a study of Ad26.COV2.S vaccination and SARS-CoV-2 variants. Overall study: Enrolled in COV1001, the donor was in the Ad26.COV2.S trial arm, which received the vaccine.

Treatment meaning: about 20 received Ad26.COV2.S at low or high dose, single or two shots; roughly 5 received placebo; per-sample allocation not given. The investigators took samples on day 63 after the first vaccine or placebo injection. Built on an Ad26 vector, the vaccine expressed Wuhan-strain SARS-CoV-2 spike. Repertoires were generated with immunoSEQ multiplex PCR, while TCRdb's copy carries only in-frame clones and drops some. In the table there are roughly 300,000 clones, approximately 90% of which are singletons. The sample was peripheral blood, taken in a trial of Ad26.COV2.S vaccine versus placebo. The sequence was obtained from a person aged 18 to 65 who received the Ad26.COV2.S COVID-19 vaccine or a placebo.

The CDR3 bases are TGTGCCAGCAGCTCGGACAGGGGTGGTGCAACTAATGAAAAACTGTTTTTT. Protein sequence: CASSSDRGGATNEKLFF. The chain links TRBV7-8 to TRBJ1-4; 9 bases match TRBD1. The germline V gene encodes CDR1 SGHVS and CDR2 FQNEAQ. J gave up 0 bases and V 4 bases, and 6 bases lay outside the gene matches. The length of the CDR3 is 17 residues.